The next 8 T cell receptor beta chains were all read from a single sample in a study of OX40 agonist ivuxolimab in advanced cancers. Measured with immunoSEQ multiplex PCR; TCRdb has only the in-frame clones, and not every one. The sample includes about 60,000 clones, 92% seen only once; the top ten take approximately 25%. The material was CD4+ or CD8+ T cells sorted from blood, obtained in a trial of the OX40 agonist ivuxolimab. These receptors came from an adult with an advanced solid tumor such as melanoma, head and neck, liver or kidney cancer.

This chain joins TRBV27 and TRBJ1-1, with 10 bases that match TRBD1. The CDR3 has 16 residues. After removal of 5 bases from V and 2 bases from J, the junction contained 8 bases not matched to a gene. Germline assignment: CDR1 MNHEY and CDR2 SMNVEV (reference sequence). CDR3 protein: CASSPLWDRGNTEAFF. The CDR3 DNA is TGTGCCAGCAGTCCACTCTGGGACAGGGGAAACACTGAAGCTTTCTTT.

This clone was counted once. The chain has TRBV6-6 and TRBJ2-7; 8 bases line up with TRBD1. The trim removed 7 bases at V and 6 bases at J, leaving 5 bases unmatched. The CDR3 is 12 amino acids. Germline V gene lookup returns CDR1 MNHNY and CDR2 SVGAGI (reference sequence). This CDR3 is CASIETGGEQYF. CDR3 DNA: TGTGCCAGCATAGAAACAGGGGGCGAGCAGTACTTC.

The rearrangement joins TRBV27 to TRBJ2-1; D is undetermined. Germline CDR1 MNHEY, CDR2 SMNVEV (reference sequence). There are 14 residues in the CDR3. V was trimmed by 4 bases and J by 3 bases, leaving 10 bases between them. The CDR3 coding sequence is TGTGCCAGCAGTTCAACGACTTACTACAATGAGCAGTTCTTC. It specifies CASSSTTYYNEQFF.

This rearrangement joins TRBV21-1 to TRBJ2-5. TRBV21-1 represents a pseudogene. The CDR3 extends over 18 amino acids. DNA of the CDR3: TGTGCCAGCAGCAAAAAGGGGGGAAATACAGGTTATACAGAGACCCAGTACTTC. Translating gives CASSKKGGNTGYTETQYF.

This chain links TRBV11-2 with TRBJ1-1; no firm D call. CDR1 and CDR2 (germline): SGHAT, FQNNGV. The CDR3 runs to 13 residues. The germline V and J ends were trimmed by 5 bases and 4 bases, with 11 bases remaining between them. The CDR3 nucleotides read TGTGCCAGCAGCCTCGTCGGGTCCACTGAAGCTTTCTTT. It encodes CASSLVGSTEAFF.

The chain recombines TRBV4-3 with TRBJ2-1; 7 nucleotides match TRBD2. Germline V gives CDR1 LGHNA, CDR2 YSLEER. CDR3 length equals 17 residues. The V segment lost 1 base and the J segment 7 bases; nucleotides outside the gene matches: 13. DNA of the CDR3: TGCGCCAGCAGCCAAGCGTCTGGTGGGAGGGCCGAAAATGAGCAGTTCTTC. It yields the protein CASSQASGGRAENEQFF.

The chain combines TRBV5-1 with TRBJ2-1; D is tentatively TRBD1 or TRBD2 (5 bases each). CDR1 and CDR2 (germline): SGHRS, YFSETQ. Trimming shortened V by 2 bases and J by 3 bases, and 12 bases separated the two germline ends. The CDR3 is 15 amino acids. The CDR3 here is CASSFRGDDYNEQFF. The CDR3 DNA follows: TGCGCCAGCAGCTTCAGAGGGGACGACTACAATGAGCAGTTCTTC.

The gene calls are TRBV5-8 and TRBJ1-1, with D maybe TRBD1 (6 bases). Trimming removed 0 bases at V and 5 bases at J, with 14 bases between. CDR1 and CDR2 from the germline V gene are SGHTS and YDEGEE. The CDR3 runs to 15 residues. The CDR3 loop is CASSLVRGGRTEAFF. CDR3 DNA: TGTGCCAGCAGCTTGGTCAGGGGAGGTCGGACTGAAGCTTTCTTT.